The entry below describes one TCR beta chain. The target antigen is unknown. Extraction of RNA preceded its reverse transcription into cDNA, which served as the sequencing template. Using immunoSEQ multiplex PCR, the repertoire was profiled, and TCRdb retains in-frame clones only, with some absent. The sample shows about 76,000 clones, around 65% of them seen only once. The source of the sample is a study of CD8+ T cells in alopecia areata. Study-wide points: Persistence of many expanded lesional clones was seen in scalp and blood during tofacitinib.

Treatment reported: oral pan-JAK inhibitor, 5-10 mg twice daily. The sequence derives from a human donor with alopecia areata. The specimen was CD8+ T cells sorted from blood, collected at week 24, from a patient treated with tofacitinib.

Here the CDR3 DNA reads TGTGCCAGCAGTTACAACAGCAACACCGGGGAGCTGTTTTTT. Amino acids: CASSYNSNTGELFF. The V and J genes are TRBV6-5 and TRBJ2-2; D is undetermined. Germline assignment: CDR1 MNHEY and CDR2 SVGAGI. CDR3 length: 14 residues. Trimming removed 2 bases from V and 2 bases from J, with 6 bases in between.